A few counts support the clone carrying this T cell receptor (beta chain). TCRdb ran MiXCR on the 5' RACE reads and lists one entry per CDR3 protein. There are about 140,000 distinct CDR3 sequences in the sample; around 21% occur only once, and under 2.5% lies in the top ten. This record comes from a study of T-cell memory formation after mild COVID-19. The CDR3 extends over 15 amino acids. The germline V and J ends were trimmed by 5 bases and 4 bases, with 17 bases remaining between them. This TCR was sampled from an adult woman who had mild COVID-19 (a few samples of this study predate the infection). Cell type and time point are not known. The source material was PBMCs or a T cell subset sorted from them (not recorded which). The chain has TRBV12-3 or TRBV12-4 and TRBJ1-1; D gene ambiguous. CDR3 DNA sequence: TGTGCCAGCAGTCCCACCGGACGACGGGGCACTGAAGCTTTCTTT. Protein product: CASSPTGRRGTEAFF.